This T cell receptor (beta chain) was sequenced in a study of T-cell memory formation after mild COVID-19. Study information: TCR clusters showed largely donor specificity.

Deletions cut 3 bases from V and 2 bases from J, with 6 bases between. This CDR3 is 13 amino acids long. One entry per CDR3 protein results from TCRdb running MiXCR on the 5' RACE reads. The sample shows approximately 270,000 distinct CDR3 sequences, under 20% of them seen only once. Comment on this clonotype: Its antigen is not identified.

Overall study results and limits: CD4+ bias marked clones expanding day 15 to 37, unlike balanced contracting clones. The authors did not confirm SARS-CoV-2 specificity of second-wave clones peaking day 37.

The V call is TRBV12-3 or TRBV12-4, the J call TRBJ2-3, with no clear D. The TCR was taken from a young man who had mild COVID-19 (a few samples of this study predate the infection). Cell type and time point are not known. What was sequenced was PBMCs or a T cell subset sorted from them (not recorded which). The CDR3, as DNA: TGTGCCAGCAGTTTCCCTGACACAGATACGCAGTATTTT. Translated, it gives CASSFPDTDTQYF.